This T cell receptor (beta chain) comes out of a study of patients and donors after allogeneic stem cell transplantation. The CDR3 contains 15 residues. Looked up from germline, CDR1 is SGDLS and CDR2 is YYNGEE. The germline V and J ends were trimmed by 4 bases and 0 bases, with 10 bases remaining between them. TCRdb redid the calling of the RT-PCR reads with MiXCR, one entry per CDR3 protein. The sample has about a million distinct CDR3 sequences; roughly 18% are singletons. This sequence joins TRBV9 and TRBJ2-2; D remains ambiguous. Sample: blood, either unsorted or a sorted T cell fraction (not recorded which). This TCR was sampled from a human donor who was either an allogeneic HSCT recipient or a stem cell or donor lymphocyte infusion donor (not recorded which). It is not recorded whose cells these are; they may come from a transplant donor. CDR3 protein: CASSPRPPNTGELFF. In DNA, the CDR3 is TGTGCCAGCAGCCCTAGACCCCCGAACACCGGGGAGCTGTTTTTT.